A single sample is the source of the 15 T cell receptor beta chains below, sequenced in a study of blood T cell repertoires in COVID-19. Assay: immunoSEQ multiplex PCR; the TCRdb copy retains only in-frame clones and omits some. The table has roughly 63,000 clones, over 75% seen once. Sequencing was done on a sample of peripheral blood. Every receptor here comes from a man over 45 with acute or convalescent COVID-19.

CDR3: CASRGQGVEGYTF. Written as DNA, the CDR3 is TGCGCCAGCAGGGGACAGGGGGTAGAAGGCTACACCTTC. The chain combines TRBV5-1 with TRBJ1-2; 11 bases agree with TRBD1. The V segment lost 5 bases and the J segment 8 bases; nucleotides outside the gene matches: 5. The CDR3 contains 13 residues. Germline assignment: CDR1 SGHRS and CDR2 YFSETQ.

This chain links TRBV14 with TRBJ2-5, with 12 bases fitting TRBD2. The CDR3 totals 17 residues. The J segment lost 5 bases and the V segment lost 1 base, leaving 8 bases of the junction unmatched. Looked up from germline, CDR1 is SGHDN and CDR2 is FVKESK. The CDR3 sequence is CASSQGTSGIRGETQYF. DNA for the CDR3: TGTGCCAGCAGCCAAGGGACTAGCGGGATAAGAGGGGAGACCCAGTACTTC.

The V gene is TRBV7-2, the J gene TRBJ1-4; no clear D gene. This CDR3 spans 14 amino acids. In germline, CDR1 is SGHTA, CDR2 FQGNSA. V lost 2 bases and J lost 3, with 7 bases in between. As DNA, the CDR3 is TGTGCCAGCAGCTTAAGGCAGGCTAATGAAAAACTGTTTTTT. Translation gives CASSLRQANEKLFF.

The chain combines TRBV29-1 with TRBJ2-1; D may be TRBD2 (6 bases). Germline V gives CDR1 SQVTM, CDR2 ANQGSEA. The V end lost 6 bases, the J end lost 2 bases, and 20 bases lay between the germline ends. The CDR3 runs to 16 residues. The CDR3, as DNA: TGCAGCGTCCGAAAGGGGAGCGGGCTAGCCTACAATGAGCAGTTCTTC. Residues: CSVRKGSGLAYNEQFF.

This clone was detected a few times. This chain joins TRBV3-1 (or the pseudogene TRBV3-2) and TRBJ2-7; possible D gene TRBD2, 6 bases. Germline CDR1 and CDR2: LGHDT and YNNKEL (reference sequence). The CDR3 extends over 16 amino acids. V was cut by 1 base and J by 3 bases, with 16 bases left in between. DNA for the CDR3: TGTGCCAGCAGCCAAGTCGCTAGCGTGGGGAACTACGAGCAGTACTTC. Translation gives CASSQVASVGNYEQYF.

The chain recombines TRBV28 with TRBJ1-6; D remains unclear. CDR3 length: 16 amino acids. V lost 3 bases, J lost 2 bases, and 11 bases lay in between. Looked up from germline, CDR1 is MDHEN and CDR2 is SYDVKM. CDR3 in DNA: TGTGCCAGCAGTTTGTTGGAAGCGACCTATAATTCACCCCTCCACTTT. It encodes CASSLLEATYNSPLHF.

This chain joins TRBV9 and TRBJ2-2; TRBD1 might be the D (5 bases). The germline gives CDR1 SGDLS, CDR2 YYNGEE. V was shortened by 3 bases and J by 6 bases, with 12 bases between the two germline ends. The CDR3 extends over 14 amino acids. The CDR3 region has the DNA TGTGCCAGCAGCGGGACACCCATTGCCGGGGAGCTGTTTTTT. Translation gives CASSGTPIAGELFF.

The CDR3 nucleotides are TGTGCCAGCAGCCACCCCCGACAGGGGGCGACCGATACGCAGTATTTT. Translating gives CASSHPRQGATDTQYF. V is TRBV9 and J is TRBJ2-3; 10 bases fit TRBD1. Trimming took 4 bases from V and 6 from J; bases not matched to a gene: 11. The germline gives CDR1 SGDLS, CDR2 YYNGEE. This CDR3 has 16 amino acids.

The chain employs TRBV21-1 and TRBJ1-2. TRBV21-1 is assigned pseudogene status. CDR3 length: 17 amino acids. The CDR3, as DNA: TGTGCCAGCAGCAAACGATGTTGGGTAGGTCAGCGGTATGGCTACACCTTC. This sequence encodes CASSKRCWVGQRYGYTF.

The chain couples TRBV7-2 to TRBJ1-6; D is perhaps TRBD1 (6 bases). Germline-derived CDR1 and CDR2 are SGHTA and FQGNSA. The V and J ends lost 2 bases and 4 bases respectively, with 12 bases between them. The CDR3 covers 16 residues. The CDR3 reads CASSLSGDLYNSPLHF. CDR3 in DNA: TGTGCCAGCAGCTTATCAGGGGATCTGTATAATTCACCCCTCCACTTT. The full variable domain, rest sourced from reference TRBV7-2 and TRBJ1-6, is GAGVSQSPSNKVTEKGKDVELRCDPISGHTALYWYRQSLGQGLEFLIYFQGNSAPDKSGLPSDRFSAERTGGSVSTLTIQRTQQEDSAVYLCASSLSGDLYNSPLHFGNGTRLTVT.

J is TRBJ1-3 and V is TRBV30; D not resolved. V dropped 3 bases and J dropped 2 bases, with 11 bases sitting between them. The CDR3 has 14 amino acids. Looked up from germline, CDR1 is GTSNPN and CDR2 is SVGIG (reference sequence). CDR3 nucleotide sequence: TGTGCCTGGAGCCGGGGTTCGCCTGGAAACACCATATATTTT. The encoded protein is CAWSRGSPGNTIYF.

The gene calls are TRBV2 and TRBJ1-1; 12 bases match TRBD1. Trimming removed 6 bases from V and 3 bases from J; junction bases left unmatched: 5. This CDR3 region has 15 residues. CDR1 SNHLY and CDR2 FYNNEI come from the germline V gene. The CDR3 protein is CASRSGTGGYTEAFF. The CDR3 DNA reads as TGTGCCAGCAGGAGTGGGACAGGGGGCTACACTGAAGCTTTCTTT.

The rearrangement joins TRBV5-1 to TRBJ2-4; tentatively, D is TRBD1 (6 bases). V lost 5 bases, J lost 3 bases, and 12 bases lay in between. This CDR3 region has 14 residues. CDR1 is SGHRS, CDR2 YFSETQ, per germline. CDR3 residues: CASSPGADKNIQYF. In DNA form, the CDR3 reads TGCGCCAGCAGTCCAGGGGCGGACAAAAACATTCAGTACTTC. Based on the CDR3 plus reference TRBV5-1 and TRBJ2-4, the full variable domain is KAGVTQTPRYLIKTRGQQVTLSCSPISGHRSVSWYQQTPGQGLQFLFEYFSETQRNKGNFPGRFSGRQFSNSRSEMNVSTLELGDSALYLCASSPGADKNIQYFGAGTRLSVL.

The chain couples TRBV19 to TRBJ2-2; 16 positions match TRBD2. The CDR3 contains 16 residues. Germline V gene sequence: CDR1 LNHDA, CDR2 SQIVND (reference sequence). Trimming cost V 8 bases and J 6 bases; bases outside gene matches: 6. The CDR3 spells CASGLGTSGRAGELFF. The DNA of the CDR3 is TGTGCCAGTGGACTTGGGACTAGCGGGAGGGCCGGGGAGCTGTTTTTT.

The V call is TRBV4-1, the J call TRBJ2-1, with D possibly matching TRBD1 (5 bases). Germline CDR1 is MGHRA and CDR2 is YSYEKL. Trimming stripped 0 bases from V and 0 bases from J, with 15 bases between. This CDR3 has 18 residues. The CDR3 is CASSQDGKGPSSYNEQFF. The CDR3 coding sequence is TGCGCCAGCAGCCAAGATGGGAAGGGGCCGAGCTCCTACAATGAGCAGTTCTTC.